The 7 T cell receptor beta chains presented below share a single source sample, sequenced in a study of response to subunit inactivated influenza vaccine. TCRdb called the RT-PCR reads again in MiXCR, with one record for every CDR3 protein. The table shows approximately 230,000 distinct CDR3 sequences, with 9% to 15% occurring only once. The starting material was non-naive T cells sorted from PBMCs, obtained 14 days before vaccination. All receptors derive from a man aged 45-65 years who received an inactivated influenza vaccine.

This clonotype showed up just a few times. The V gene is TRBV11-1, the J gene TRBJ1-3; unclear D gene. This CDR3 has 19 amino acids. The V and J ends lost 5 bases and 0 bases respectively, with 23 bases between them. The germline CDR1 and CDR2 sequences are SGHAT and FQDESV (reference sequence). The CDR3 loop reads CASSHSFGGRTDSGNTIYF. The DNA for the CDR3 is TGTGCCAGCAGCCATAGTTTCGGAGGGCGGACGGACTCTGGAAACACCATATATTTT.

The chain has TRBV7-8 and TRBJ1-5; D not resolved. Germline V lookup: CDR1 SGHVS, CDR2 FQNEAQ. Trimming took 5 bases from V and 4 from J, leaving 9 bases between them. The CDR3 covers 13 residues. The CDR3 DNA reads TGTGCCAGCAGCGGGCAGGTGAATCAGCCCCAGCATTTT. This translates into CASSGQVNQPQHF.

The chain employs TRBV10-3 and TRBJ2-5; possible D gene TRBD2, 7 bases. The V and J ends lost 3 bases and 0 bases respectively, with 11 bases between them. The CDR3 has 15 residues. Germline V lookup: CDR1 ENHRY, CDR2 SYGVKD. This chain's CDR3 is CAISDGGRYQETQYF. For the CDR3, the DNA is TGTGCCATCAGTGACGGGGGGCGGTACCAAGAGACCCAGTACTTC.

This sequence joins TRBV27 and TRBJ2-7, with 9 bases that match TRBD2. The CDR3 is made up of 14 amino acids. V shed 8 bases, J shed 2 bases, and the junction held 7 bases outside the gene matches. CDR1 MNHEY and CDR2 SMNVEV come from the germline V gene (reference sequence). The DNA of the CDR3 is TGTGCCAGCGGAGCCGGGACTAGCCCCTACGAGCAGTACTTC. Translating gives CASGAGTSPYEQYF.

The CDR3 DNA reads as TGTGCCAGCGGCCTAGGGCTCATCTACGAGCAGTACTTC. As protein: CASGLGLIYEQYF. The chain employs TRBV27 and TRBJ2-7; D uncertain. Germline-derived CDR1 and CDR2 are MNHEY and SMNVEV (reference sequence). The CDR3 consists of 13 residues. The V and J ends lost 8 bases and 3 bases respectively, with 14 bases between them.

This clonotype was detected many times. The rearrangement joins TRBV12-3 or TRBV12-4 to TRBJ2-2, with D possibly TRBD1 on 6 matching bases. The CDR3 totals 15 residues. V was trimmed by 6 bases and J by 2 bases, leaving 13 bases between them. CDR3 bases: TGTGCCAGCAGGAAACGACAGGATAACACCGGGGAGCTGTTTTTT. Encoded protein: CASRKRQDNTGELFF.

This clonotype was observed at least ten times. V and J are TRBV29-1 and TRBJ2-3; TRBD2 is a possible D gene (6 bases). Deletions cut 3 bases from V and 3 bases from J, with 10 bases between. This CDR3 contains 13 residues. Germline lookup yields CDR1 SQVTM and CDR2 ANQGSEA. CDR3 nucleotides: TGCAGCGTTGACGGGAGTGCAACAGATACGCAGTATTTT. It is translated as CSVDGSATDTQYF.